Listed here are 8 T cell receptor beta chains from one sample, sequenced in a study of T cell responses to AZD1222 COVID-19 vaccine. This table comes from immunoSEQ multiplex PCR, and its TCRdb copy is limited to in-frame clones, with some not included. Here the sample spans approximately 150,000 clones, approximately 94% being singletons. The sample was peripheral blood, taken on day 0 of AZD1222 vaccination. Every receptor here comes from an adult in good health.

This rearrangement joins TRBV12-5 to TRBJ1-1; D is unresolved. V gave up 1 base and J gave up 7 bases, with 16 bases separating them. The CDR3 is made up of 15 amino acids. Germline assignment: CDR1 LGHNT and CDR2 FRNRAP. CDR3 region: CASGLEVAQRGEAFF. The CDR3 DNA sequence: TGTGCTAGTGGTTTGGAGGTGGCTCAGCGGGGTGAAGCTTTCTTT.

The chain links TRBV27 to TRBJ2-7, with D unresolved. Between the trimmed V and J ends, which lost 4 bases and 4 bases, there was a span of 23 bases. CDR1 and CDR2 (germline): MNHEY, SMNVEV (reference sequence). The CDR3 contains 17 residues. CDR3 nucleotides: TGTGCCAGCAGTTCCAACAAGGGCCCCGATGCCTTATACGAGCAGTACTTC. It encodes CASSSNKGPDALYEQYF.

A single count supports this clone. The identical CDR3 is also encoded by other nucleotide sequences in the sample. J is TRBJ1-5 and V is TRBV15; D unresolved. The CDR3 runs 15 residues. The V end lost 3 bases, the J end lost 2 bases, and 11 bases lay between the germline ends. In germline, CDR1 is LNHNV, CDR2 YYDKDF (reference sequence). CDR3 region: CATSREGAGNQPQHF. The CDR3 DNA reads as TGTGCCACCAGCAGGGAGGGAGCAGGCAATCAGCCCCAGCATTTT.

The chain combines TRBV5-1 with TRBJ1-2, with 9 bases fitting TRBD1. CDR3 length: 15 amino acids. Germline CDR1 reads SGHRS; CDR2 reads YFSETQ. The V segment lost 4 bases and the J segment 8 bases; nucleotides outside the gene matches: 12. CDR3: CASSPPGQGTGGYTF. As DNA, the CDR3 is TGCGCCAGCAGCCCACCGGGACAGGGAACGGGGGGCTACACCTTC. Full variable domain (outside the CDR3, taken from reference TRBV5-1 and TRBJ1-2): KAGVTQTPRYLIKTRGQQVTLSCSPISGHRSVSWYQQTPGQGLQFLFEYFSETQRNKGNFPGRFSGRQFSNSRSEMNVSTLELGDSALYLCASSPPGQGTGGYTFGSGTRLTVV.

The V gene is TRBV5-1, the J gene TRBJ1-2; the D gene is possibly TRBD1 (5 bases). Trimming removed 0 bases from V and 2 bases from J, with 14 bases in between. This CDR3 has 16 amino acids. Looked up from germline, CDR1 is SGHRS and CDR2 is YFSETQ. Here the CDR3 reads CASSLGGPGSNYGYTF. The CDR3 nucleotides read TGCGCCAGCAGCTTGGGAGGTCCAGGGTCAAACTATGGCTACACCTTC.

J is TRBJ1-1 and V is TRBV10-3; possible D gene TRBD1, 6 bases. The V and J ends lost 5 bases and 8 bases respectively, with 15 bases between them. The CDR3 is 13 amino acids. Germline V lookup: CDR1 ENHRY, CDR2 SYGVKD. CDR3 sequence (DNA): TGTGCCATCAGTTCAACAAGCGGGACAGAAGCTTTCTTT. Translation gives CAISSTSGTEAFF.

This clone was recorded once. This chain joins TRBV10-2 and TRBJ1-1; 7 bases fit TRBD1. With 6 bases clipped from V and 4 bases from J, the junction kept 8 bases outside the gene matches. Germline-derived CDR1 and CDR2 are WSHSY and SAAADI. This CDR3 contains 14 residues. Here the CDR3 DNA reads TGCGCCAGCAGCGACAGGGCTCAACTCACTGAAGCTTTCTTT. Its protein is CASSDRAQLTEAFF.

This chain links TRBV5-8 with TRBJ1-1, with TRBD1 matching over 7 bases. V gave up 2 bases and J gave up 0 bases; unmatched junction bases: 7. The CDR3 runs to 16 residues. The V gene's germline CDR1 is SGHTS and CDR2 YDEGEE. In DNA, the CDR3 is TGTGCCAGCAGCTTCGGACAGGTCTTAATGAACACTGAAGCTTTCTTT. It specifies CASSFGQVLMNTEAFF.